A single sample is the source of the 30 T cell receptor beta chains below, sequenced in a study of shared T cell receptors in the human thymus. Measured with immunoSEQ multiplex PCR; TCRdb has only the in-frame clones, and not every one. The sample consists of approximately 490,000 clones, 75% to 80% of them appearing once. The same sample was also studied in work on human thymus T cells.

Sequencing input: thymocytes. Every receptor here comes from a boy under three years old with a congenital heart defect.

This chain uses TRBV18 with TRBJ1-4; the match to TRBD1 covers 8 bases. The CDR3 loop spans 14 amino acids. V gave up 2 bases and J gave up 6 bases; unmatched junction bases: 2. Germline CDR1 and CDR2: KGHSH and LQKENI. The CDR3 reads CASSPADRDEKLFF. CDR3 coding DNA: TGTGCCAGCTCACCAGCGGACAGGGATGAAAAACTGTTTTTT.

This clone was counted once. J is TRBJ2-1 and V is TRBV4-1; D ambiguous. Germline V gene sequence: CDR1 MGHRA, CDR2 YSYEKL. V dropped 1 base and J dropped 8 bases, with 12 bases sitting between them. The CDR3 is 14 amino acids. This CDR3 is CASSQVTSDYEQFF. CDR3 nucleotides: TGCGCCAGCAGCCAAGTGACGAGTGACTATGAGCAGTTCTTC.

The J gene is TRBJ2-2, the V gene TRBV30; 7 bases align to TRBD1. This CDR3 comprises 16 residues. V shed 3 bases, J shed 5 bases, and the junction held 12 bases outside the gene matches. The germline gives CDR1 GTSNPN, CDR2 SVGIG (reference sequence). The CDR3 DNA reads as TGTGCCTGGAGCTGGGAAATGGACAGGCCGACCGGGGAGCTGTTTTTT. Translated, it gives CAWSWEMDRPTGELFF.

This chain joins TRBV7-9 and TRBJ2-7; 8 nucleotides agree with TRBD1. Germline V CDR1 and CDR2: SEHNR, FQNEAQ (reference sequence). V gave up 5 bases and J gave up 12 bases; unmatched junction bases: 9. This CDR3 has 12 residues. The CDR3 spells CASSPRTGPSYF. The CDR3 DNA reads as TGTGCCAGCAGCCCACGGACAGGGCCCTCGTACTTC.

The chain joins TRBV10-2 to TRBJ2-1; 15 bases agree with TRBD2. Germline V lookup: CDR1 WSHSY, CDR2 SAAADI. The CDR3 covers 19 residues. Losses at the gene ends were 6 bases for V and 2 bases for J; bases not matched to a gene: 11. The CDR3 nucleotides are TGCGCCAGCAGGAGAGGGACCGGGACTAGCGGGAGGACCTACAATGAGCAGTTCTTC. Protein: CASRRGTGTSGRTYNEQFF.

The chain carries TRBV6-6 and TRBJ2-5; D is perhaps TRBD2 (6 bases). The CDR3 has 15 residues. Germline V gene lookup returns CDR1 MNHNY and CDR2 SVGAGI (reference sequence). With 3 bases removed from V and 7 bases from J, the gap between germline ends came to 18 bases. CDR3 loop: CASSYDGTGPGTQYF. CDR3 nucleotide sequence: TGTGCCAGCAGTTATGACGGGACTGGGCCAGGGACCCAGTACTTC.

This clone was seen just once. The chain has TRBV10-3 and TRBJ2-7; TRBD1 might be the D (5 bases). V was cut by 0 bases and J by 0 bases, with 9 bases left in between. The CDR3 is 15 residues long. Per germline, CDR1 ENHRY and CDR2 SYGVKD. DNA for the CDR3: TGTGCCATCAGTGAGTCCCAGGGATTCTCCTACGAGCAGTACTTC. Residues: CAISESQGFSYEQYF.

V and J are TRBV9 and TRBJ2-7, with unresolved D. The V end was cut by 0 bases, the J end by 2 bases, with 9 bases between. CDR3 size: 14 residues. Per germline, CDR1 SGDLS and CDR2 YYNGEE. The CDR3 DNA sequence: TGTGCCAGCAGCGTAGGGGCATGTCCCTACGAGCAGTACTTC. Protein sequence: CASSVGACPYEQYF.

For the CDR3, the DNA is TGCGCCAGCAGGCCCTCTTTGGGCGGGAGGGCCGTCGAGCAGTACTTC. This codes for CASRPSLGGRAVEQYF. V and J are TRBV10-2 and TRBJ2-7; 9 bases fit TRBD2. The CDR3 runs 16 residues. Germline V gives CDR1 WSHSY, CDR2 SAAADI. The V and J ends lost 6 bases and 6 bases, in that order; junction bases with no gene match: 15.

This sequence joins TRBV6-1 and TRBJ2-3, with 11 bases that match TRBD2. The CDR3 covers 13 residues. The V gene end was trimmed by 3 bases and the J gene end by 10 bases; junction bases not matched to a gene: 3. Germline CDR1 reads MNHNS; CDR2 reads SASEGT. The CDR3 DNA reads TGTGCCAGCAGTGACTTAGCGGGAGGGGCGCAGTATTTT. Protein product: CASSDLAGGAQYF.

This chain connects TRBV4-1 to TRBJ2-1, with D possibly being TRBD1 (5 bases). The length of the CDR3 is 16 residues. Between the trimmed V and J ends, which lost 0 bases and 2 bases, there was a span of 11 bases. Germline-derived CDR1 and CDR2 are MGHRA and YSYEKL. This CDR3 reads CASSQDLGRPYNEQFF. As DNA, the CDR3 is TGCGCCAGCAGCCAAGATCTGGGGCGCCCCTACAATGAGCAGTTCTTC.

The chain couples TRBV30 to TRBJ1-5; 10 bases are shared with TRBD1. This CDR3 region has 16 residues. Germline assignment: CDR1 GTSNPN and CDR2 SVGIG (reference sequence). V was pared by 1 base and J by 3 bases, with 6 bases of the junction left unmatched. The CDR3 DNA follows: TGTGCCTGGAGTGCCGGGACAGGGGTACCCAATCAGCCCCAGCATTTT. This gives the protein CAWSAGTGVPNQPQHF.

V gene TRBV29-1 combines with J gene TRBJ2-3; 8 nucleotides align to TRBD1. The junction had 13 bases not matched to a gene; V was cut back by 6 bases and J by 2 bases. The CDR3 sequence is 16 residues long. From germline, CDR1 is SQVTM and CDR2 ANQGSEA. This CDR3 is CSVRQGSGKATDTQYF. The CDR3 bases are TGCAGCGTCAGACAGGGGAGCGGAAAGGCCACAGATACGCAGTATTTT.

This chain joins TRBV25-1 and TRBJ1-1, with TRBD1 as a possible D gene (6 bases). Germline V gene sequence: CDR1 MGHDK, CDR2 SYGVNS. The CDR3 loop spans 15 amino acids. The ends were cut back, 8 bases at V and 1 base at J, with 17 bases in the middle. The CDR3 nucleotides are TGTGCCAGCTCCCGGGGATCAGGGGAGAACACTGAAGCTTTCTTT. Translation: CASSRGSGENTEAFF.

The chain uses TRBV19 and TRBJ2-1; tentatively, D is TRBD1 (5 bases). V lost 7 bases and J lost 1, with 14 bases in between. Germline values: CDR1 LNHDA, CDR2 SQIVND (reference sequence). The length of the CDR3 is 15 residues. For the CDR3, the DNA is TGTGCCAGTACTAGGGGCCCCCTGTCCTACAATGAGCAGTTCTTC. Amino acids: CASTRGPLSYNEQFF.

V and J are TRBV10-3 and TRBJ1-5, with 11 bases lining up with TRBD1. CDR3 length equals 15 residues. Germline loops: CDR1 ENHRY, CDR2 SYGVKD. V trimming: 2 bases; J trimming: 7 bases; junction bases outside the gene matches: 4. The CDR3 nucleotides are TGTGCCATCAGTGAGAAGGACAGGGGGCAACAGCCCCAGCATTTT. Encoded protein: CAISEKDRGQQPQHF.

The J gene is TRBJ2-1, the V gene TRBV18; TRBD2 is a possible D gene (6 bases). Germline CDR1 KGHSH, CDR2 LQKENI. V lost 3 bases to trimming and J lost 0 bases, with 18 bases between them. This CDR3 contains 18 residues. CDR3 amino acids: CASSPGLAKTGSYNEQFF. The CDR3 coding sequence is TGTGCCAGCTCACCGGGTCTAGCGAAGACTGGCTCCTACAATGAGCAGTTCTTC.

With respect to this clone: This sample also contains other DNA sequences that code for the same CDR3. V and J are TRBV6-1 and TRBJ2-7; D not certain. In germline, CDR1 is MNHNS, CDR2 SASEGT. This CDR3 is 12 amino acids long. The V end lost 1 base, the J end lost 4 bases, and 5 bases lay between the germline ends. This chain's CDR3 is CASSEGAYEQYF. Here the CDR3 DNA reads TGTGCCAGCAGTGAAGGAGCATACGAGCAGTACTTC.

This rearrangement joins TRBV30 to TRBJ2-1; possible D gene TRBD2, 5 bases. V dropped 0 bases and J dropped 2 bases, with 23 bases sitting between them. This CDR3 comprises 19 residues. Germline-derived CDR1 and CDR2 are GTSNPN and SVGIG (reference sequence). The CDR3 sequence is CAWSVRRPRSGRAYNEQFF. The CDR3, as DNA: TGTGCCTGGAGTGTTAGGAGGCCTAGGAGCGGTCGTGCCTACAATGAGCAGTTCTTC.

J is TRBJ2-7 and V is TRBV5-6, with D possibly being TRBD1 (6 bases). The CDR3 runs to 14 residues. Germline CDR1 is SGHDT and CDR2 is YYEEEE. Trimming stripped 1 base from V and 0 bases from J, with 8 bases between. The CDR3 nucleotides are TGTGCCAGCAGCTTGTACAGGGTCTCCTACGAGCAGTACTTC. Translated: CASSLYRVSYEQYF. The full variable domain, its missing parts supplied by reference TRBV5-6 and TRBJ2-7, is DAGVTQSPTHLIKTRGQQVTLRCSPKSGHDTVSWYQQALGQGPQFIFQYYEEEERQRGNFPDRFSGHQFPNYSSELNVNALLLGDSALYLCASSLYRVSYEQYFGPGTRLTVT.

The rearrangement joins TRBV7-6 to TRBJ2-6; tentative D call: TRBD2 (5 bases). The CDR3 loop spans 20 amino acids. The germline gives CDR1 SGHVS, CDR2 FNYEAQ. The V and J ends lost 2 bases and 2 bases respectively, with 22 bases between them. The CDR3 DNA reads TGTGCCAGCAGCTTATCCCCCCCGCCGGGAAAGCCGCCTGGGGCCAACGTCCTGACTTTC. Translated, it gives CASSLSPPPGKPPGANVLTF.

The chain combines TRBV18 with TRBJ2-7, with 11 positions matching TRBD2. The germline CDR1 and CDR2 sequences are KGHSH and LQKENI. J gave up 2 bases and V 0 bases, and 6 bases lay outside the gene matches. The CDR3 extends over 17 amino acids. The CDR3 loop is CASSPPGTSGSAYEQYF. The CDR3, as DNA: TGTGCCAGCTCACCACCGGGTACTAGCGGGAGTGCCTACGAGCAGTACTTC.

The rearrangement links TRBV4-1 to TRBJ2-2; unclear D gene. The CDR3 covers 15 residues. Germline V lookup: CDR1 MGHRA, CDR2 YSYEKL. V was trimmed by 0 bases and J by 4 bases, leaving 9 bases between them. CDR3 in DNA: TGCGCCAGCAGCCAAGACCCGCCCGGCACCGGGGAGCTGTTTTTT. This encodes CASSQDPPGTGELFF.

This clone was observed a handful of times. The V gene is TRBV5-3, the J gene TRBJ2-7; 7 bases line up with TRBD2. TRBV5-3 is annotated as an ORF whose role is uncertain. The CDR3 length is 14 residues. Trimming took 0 bases from V and 1 from J; bases not matched to a gene: 1. The CDR3 reads CARSLASGSYEQYF. CDR3 nucleotide sequence: TGTGCCAGAAGCTTGGCTAGCGGATCCTACGAGCAGTACTTC.

CDR3 nucleotide sequence: TGTGCCAGCAGTGAGGTAGAGGCTAGCGGGAGAATCAGAGATACGCAGTATTTT. This sequence encodes CASSEVEASGRIRDTQYF. The chain joins TRBV2 to TRBJ2-3; 10 positions agree with TRBD2. V was clipped by 3 bases and J by 5 bases; unmatched bases: 14. Germline V CDR1 and CDR2: SNHLY, FYNNEI. The CDR3 runs to 18 residues. Based on the CDR3 plus reference TRBV2 and TRBJ2-3, the full variable domain is EPEVTQTPSHQVTQMGQEVILRCVPISNHLYFYWYRQILGQKVEFLVSFYNNEISEKSEIFDDQFSVERPDGSNFTLKIRSTKLEDSAMYFCASSEVEASGRIRDTQYFGPGTRLTVL.

This sequence joins TRBV7-9 and TRBJ1-2, with 7 bases fitting TRBD1. Per germline, CDR1 SEHNR and CDR2 FQNEAQ (reference sequence). The CDR3 has 15 amino acids. V lost 3 bases, J lost 7 bases, and 11 bases stayed unmatched. The CDR3 loop reads CASSFTGTESFGYTF. The CDR3 DNA follows: TGTGCCAGCAGCTTTACCGGGACAGAGTCATTTGGCTACACCTTC. The full variable domain, completed using reference TRBV7-9 and TRBJ1-2, is DTGVSQNPRHKITKRGQNVTFRCDPISEHNRLYWYRQTLGQGPEFLTYFQNEAQLEKSRLLSDRFSAERPKGSFSTLEIQRTEQGDSAMYLCASSFTGTESFGYTFGSGTRLTVV.

The J gene is TRBJ1-4, the V gene TRBV15, with D possibly TRBD1 on 5 matching bases. With 1 base removed from V and 4 bases from J, the gap between germline ends came to 13 bases. There are 16 residues in the CDR3. From germline, CDR1 is LNHNV and CDR2 YYDKDF (reference sequence). In nucleotides, the CDR3 is TGTGCCACCAGCAGAGCCGACAGTCTACTTAATGAAAAACTGTTTTTT. It codes for CATSRADSLLNEKLFF. The full variable domain, its missing parts supplied by reference TRBV15 and TRBJ1-4, is DAMVIQNPRYQVTQFGKPVTLSCSQTLNHNVMYWYQQKSSQAPKLLFHYYDKDFNNEADTPDNFQSRRPNTSFCFLDIRSPGLGDTAMYLCATSRADSLLNEKLFFGSGTQLSVL.

The genes are TRBV6-1 and TRBJ2-2; D not certain. Between the trimmed V and J ends, which lost 5 bases and 1 base, there was a span of 11 bases. Germline CDR1 MNHNS, CDR2 SASEGT. CDR3 size: 15 residues. The CDR3 sequence is CASSLRTGNTGELFF. CDR3 DNA: TGTGCCAGCAGTCTGCGAACGGGGAACACCGGGGAGCTGTTTTTT.

This chain joins TRBV7-9 and TRBJ2-7; 10 nucleotides align to TRBD2. Germline CDR1 and CDR2: SEHNR and FQNEAQ (reference sequence). J lost 0 bases, V lost 8 bases, and 7 bases had no gene match. The CDR3 has 15 residues. CDR3 protein: CASQVSGRASYEQYF. The CDR3 region has the DNA TGTGCCAGCCAGGTCAGCGGGAGGGCCTCCTACGAGCAGTACTTC.

The J gene is TRBJ1-2, the V gene TRBV19; 7 bases match TRBD1. This CDR3 is 16 amino acids long. J lost 0 bases, V lost 7 bases, and 11 bases had no gene match. Germline V gives CDR1 LNHDA, CDR2 SQIVND (reference sequence). The CDR3 reads CASMSDRIDTNYGYTF. The DNA for the CDR3 is TGTGCCAGTATGTCGGACAGGATTGACACTAACTATGGCTACACCTTC.